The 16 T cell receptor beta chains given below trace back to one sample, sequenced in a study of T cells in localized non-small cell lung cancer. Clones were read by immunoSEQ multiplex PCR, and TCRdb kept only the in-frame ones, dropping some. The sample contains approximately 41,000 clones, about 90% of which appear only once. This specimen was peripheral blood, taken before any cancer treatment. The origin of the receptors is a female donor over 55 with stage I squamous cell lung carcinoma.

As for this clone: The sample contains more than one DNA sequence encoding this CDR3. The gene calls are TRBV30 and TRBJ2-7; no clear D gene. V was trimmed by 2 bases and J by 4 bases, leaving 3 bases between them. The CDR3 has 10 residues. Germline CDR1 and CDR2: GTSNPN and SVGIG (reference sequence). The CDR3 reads CAWSRYEQYF. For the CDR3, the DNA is TGTGCCTGGAGTCGGTACGAGCAGTACTTC.

CDR3 nucleotides: TGTGCCAGCAGTGACCCCTCTAGCGGGAGTTCCTACAATGAGCAGTTCTTC. Its protein product is CASSDPSSGSSYNEQFF. This chain links TRBV25-1 with TRBJ2-1; 10 bases are shared with TRBD2. V dropped 3 bases and J dropped 1; count of bases not matched to a gene: 6. The CDR3 sequence is 17 residues long. Germline-derived CDR1 and CDR2 are MGHDK and SYGVNS.

CDR3 loop: CAWSVAGGGTDTQYF. DNA for the CDR3: TGTGCCTGGAGTGTGGCGGGAGGTGGAACAGATACGCAGTATTTT. The chain has TRBV30 and TRBJ2-3, with TRBD2 matching over 8 bases. Trimming at V came to 0 bases and at J to 3 bases, leaving 5 bases not matched to a gene. Germline V CDR1 and CDR2: GTSNPN, SVGIG (reference sequence). The CDR3 is 15 amino acids.

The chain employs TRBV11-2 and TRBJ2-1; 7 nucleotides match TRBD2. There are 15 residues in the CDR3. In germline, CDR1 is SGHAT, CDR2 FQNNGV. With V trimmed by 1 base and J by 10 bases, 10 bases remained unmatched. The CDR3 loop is CASSLGVSSGGEQFF. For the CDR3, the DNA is TGTGCCAGCAGCTTAGGGGTGTCTAGCGGTGGGGAGCAGTTCTTC.

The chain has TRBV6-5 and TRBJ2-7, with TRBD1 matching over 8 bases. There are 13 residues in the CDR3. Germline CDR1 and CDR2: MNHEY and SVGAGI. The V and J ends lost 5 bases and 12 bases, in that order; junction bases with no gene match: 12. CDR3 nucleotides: TGTGCCAGCAGTCTCGGACAGGGCTACGCCGTGTACTTC. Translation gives CASSLGQGYAVYF.

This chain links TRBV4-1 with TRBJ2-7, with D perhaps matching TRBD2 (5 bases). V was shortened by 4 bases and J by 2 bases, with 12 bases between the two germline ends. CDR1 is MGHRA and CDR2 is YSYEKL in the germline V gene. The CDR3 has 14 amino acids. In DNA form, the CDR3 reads TGCGCCAGCAGCCGAGGGATTGGCCCCTACGAGCAGTACTTC. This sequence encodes CASSRGIGPYEQYF.

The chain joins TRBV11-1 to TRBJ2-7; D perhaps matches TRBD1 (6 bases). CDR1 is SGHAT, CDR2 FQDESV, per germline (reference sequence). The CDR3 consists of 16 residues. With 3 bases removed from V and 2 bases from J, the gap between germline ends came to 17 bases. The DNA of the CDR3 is TGTGCCAGCAGCTTGGAACAGGGACGAATAACCTACGAGCAGTACTTC. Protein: CASSLEQGRITYEQYF. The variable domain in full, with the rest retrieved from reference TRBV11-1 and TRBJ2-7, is EAEVAQSPRYKITEKSQAVAFWCDPISGHATLYWYRQILGQGPELLVQFQDESVVDDSQLPKDRFSAERLKGVDSTLKIQPAELGDSAMYLCASSLEQGRITYEQYFGPGTRLTVT.

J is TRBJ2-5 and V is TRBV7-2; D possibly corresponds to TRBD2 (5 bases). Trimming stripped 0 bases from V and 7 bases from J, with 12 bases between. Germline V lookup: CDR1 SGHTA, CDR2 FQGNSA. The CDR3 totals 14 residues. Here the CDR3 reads CASSLASEGRTQYF. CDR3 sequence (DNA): TGTGCCAGCAGCTTAGCCAGCGAGGGAAGGACCCAGTACTTC.

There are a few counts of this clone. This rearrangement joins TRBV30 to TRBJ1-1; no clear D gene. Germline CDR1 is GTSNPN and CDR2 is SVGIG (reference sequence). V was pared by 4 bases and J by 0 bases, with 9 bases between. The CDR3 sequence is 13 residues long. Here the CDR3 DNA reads TGTGCCTGGAACGGACGGGTGAACACTGAAGCTTTCTTT. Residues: CAWNGRVNTEAFF.

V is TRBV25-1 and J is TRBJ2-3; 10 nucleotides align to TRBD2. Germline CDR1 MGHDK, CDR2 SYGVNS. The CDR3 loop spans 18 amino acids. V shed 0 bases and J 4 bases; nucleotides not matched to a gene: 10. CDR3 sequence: CASSEYWPSGSFADTQYF. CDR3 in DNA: TGTGCCAGCAGTGAATATTGGCCTAGCGGGAGCTTCGCAGATACGCAGTATTTT.

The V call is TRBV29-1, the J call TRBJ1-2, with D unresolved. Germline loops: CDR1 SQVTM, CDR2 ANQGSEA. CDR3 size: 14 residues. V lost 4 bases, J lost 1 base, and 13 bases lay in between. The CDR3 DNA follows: TGCAGCGTTGCAGGCCATCTGAGTAACTATGGCTACACCTTC. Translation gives CSVAGHLSNYGYTF.

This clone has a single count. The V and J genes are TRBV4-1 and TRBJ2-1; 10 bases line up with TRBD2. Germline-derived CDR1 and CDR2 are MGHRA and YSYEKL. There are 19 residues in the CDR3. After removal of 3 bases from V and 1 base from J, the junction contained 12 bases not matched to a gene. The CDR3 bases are TGCGCCAGCAGCCAGAAGGCTAGCGGGAGCACCCCTTCCTACAATGAGCAGTTCTTC. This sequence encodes CASSQKASGSTPSYNEQFF.

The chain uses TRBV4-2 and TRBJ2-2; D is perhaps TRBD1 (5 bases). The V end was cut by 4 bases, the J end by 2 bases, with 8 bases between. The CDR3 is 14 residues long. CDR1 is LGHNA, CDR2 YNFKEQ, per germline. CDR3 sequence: CASSRDRNTGELFF. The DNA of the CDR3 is TGTGCCAGCAGCCGCGACAGAAACACCGGGGAGCTGTTTTTT.

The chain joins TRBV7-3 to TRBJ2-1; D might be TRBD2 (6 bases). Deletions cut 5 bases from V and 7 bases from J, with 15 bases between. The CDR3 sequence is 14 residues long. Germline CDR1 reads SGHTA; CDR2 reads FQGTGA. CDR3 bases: TGTGCCAGCAGCCTCCCGACTAGGTGGAATGAGCAGTTCTTC. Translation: CASSLPTRWNEQFF. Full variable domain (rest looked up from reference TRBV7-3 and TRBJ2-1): GAGVSQTPSNKVTEKGKYVELRCDPISGHTALYWYRQSLGQGPEFLIYFQGTGAADDSGLPNDRFFAVRPEGSVSTLKIQRTERGDSAVYLCASSLPTRWNEQFFGPGTRLTVL.

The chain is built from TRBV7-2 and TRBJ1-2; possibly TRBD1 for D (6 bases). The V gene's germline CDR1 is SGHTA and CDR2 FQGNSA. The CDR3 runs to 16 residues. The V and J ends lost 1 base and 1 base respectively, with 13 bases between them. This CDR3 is CASSLGGQALNYGYTF. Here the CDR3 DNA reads TGTGCCAGCAGCTTAGGGGGGCAGGCTCTTAACTATGGCTACACCTTC.

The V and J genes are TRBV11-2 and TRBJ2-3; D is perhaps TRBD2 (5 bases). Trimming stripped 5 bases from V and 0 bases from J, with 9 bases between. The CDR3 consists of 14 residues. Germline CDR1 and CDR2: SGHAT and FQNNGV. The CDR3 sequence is CASSLARSTDTQYF. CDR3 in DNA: TGTGCCAGCAGCCTAGCAAGGAGCACAGATACGCAGTATTTT.